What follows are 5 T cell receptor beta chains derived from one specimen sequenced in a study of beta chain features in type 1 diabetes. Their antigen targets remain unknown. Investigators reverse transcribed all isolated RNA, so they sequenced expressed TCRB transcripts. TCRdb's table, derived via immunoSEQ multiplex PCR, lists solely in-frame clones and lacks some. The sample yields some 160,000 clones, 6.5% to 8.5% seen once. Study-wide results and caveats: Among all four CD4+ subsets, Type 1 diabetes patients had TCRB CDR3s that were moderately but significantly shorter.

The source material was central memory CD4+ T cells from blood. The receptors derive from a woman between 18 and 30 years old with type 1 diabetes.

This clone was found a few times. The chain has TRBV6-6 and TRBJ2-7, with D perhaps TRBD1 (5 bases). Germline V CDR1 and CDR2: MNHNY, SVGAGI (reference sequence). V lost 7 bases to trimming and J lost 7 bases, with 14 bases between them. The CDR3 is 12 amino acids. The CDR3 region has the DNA TGTGCCAGCACCAAAGGGGAAGGGGAGCAGTACTTC. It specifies CASTKGEGEQYF.

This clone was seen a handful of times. The CDR3 DNA sequence: TGTGCCAGCAGCCCCCCGATTGCCAGGGAGCAGTTCTTC. It is translated as CASSPPIAREQFF. V and J are TRBV2 and TRBJ2-1, with no clear D. Trimming removed 6 bases at V and 10 bases at J, with 16 bases between. Germline CDR1 reads SNHLY; CDR2 reads FYNNEI. The CDR3 runs 13 residues.

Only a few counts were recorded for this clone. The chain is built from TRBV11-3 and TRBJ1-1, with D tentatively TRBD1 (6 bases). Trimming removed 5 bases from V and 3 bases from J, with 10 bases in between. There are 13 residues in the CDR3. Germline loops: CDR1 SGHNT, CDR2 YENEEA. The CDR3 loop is CASSQGRDTEAFF. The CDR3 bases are TGTGCCAGCAGCCAGGGGAGGGACACTGAAGCTTTCTTT.

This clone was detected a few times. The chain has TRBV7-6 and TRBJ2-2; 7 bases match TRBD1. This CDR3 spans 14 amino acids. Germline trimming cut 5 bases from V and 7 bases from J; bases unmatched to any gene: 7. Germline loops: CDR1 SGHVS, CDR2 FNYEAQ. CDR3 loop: CASSPGQSDGELFF. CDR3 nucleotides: TGTGCCAGCAGCCCGGGACAGTCGGACGGGGAGCTGTTTTTT.

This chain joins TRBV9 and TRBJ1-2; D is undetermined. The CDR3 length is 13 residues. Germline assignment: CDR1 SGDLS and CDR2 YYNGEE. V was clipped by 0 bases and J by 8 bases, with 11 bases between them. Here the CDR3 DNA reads TGTGCCAGCAGCGTAGCTCCAGGCACAGGCTACACCTTC. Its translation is CASSVAPGTGYTF. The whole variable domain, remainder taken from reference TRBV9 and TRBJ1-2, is DSGVTQTPKHLITATGQRVTLRCSPRSGDLSVYWYQQSLDQGLQFLIQYYNGEERAKGNILERFSAQQFPDLHSELNLSSLELGDSALYFCASSVAPGTGYTFGSGTRLTVV.